The clone carrying this T cell receptor beta chain was found once. No antigen is known for it. CD4+ or CD8+ T cells were sorted as naive CD45RA+ or memory CD45RO+. Germline V gene lookup returns CDR1 SGDLS and CDR2 YYNGEE. V shed 3 bases, J shed 6 bases, and the junction held 4 bases outside the gene matches. The CDR3 length is 14 residues. Some clones are missing from TCRdb's copy, which holds only in-frame ones; the method was immunoSEQ multiplex PCR. Here the sample spans around 30,000 clones, 60% to 80% being singletons. This sample was included in a study of regulatory dendritic cells for organ transplantation. Study outcomes and limitations: Naive T cells showed high diversity, memory cells less, memory CD8+ least. Alloreactive memory CD8+ T cell pools varied considerably between individuals. Mature dendritic cells appeared to drive more memory CD8+ clonal expansion than regulatory ones.

The sequenced material came from memory CD4+ T cells from blood. Stated subset: CD45RO+ memory T cells. This chain connects TRBV9 to TRBJ1-1; TRBD1 matches at 11 bases. This TCR derives from a human donor in good health. In nucleotides, the CDR3 is TGTGCCAGCAGCGAAACGGACAGGGGGCCTGAAGCTTTCTTT. This encodes CASSETDRGPEAFF.